Below, one T cell receptor beta chain is given with its context. These data belong to a study of fetal regulatory T cell absence and autoimmunity. Sequencing used immunoSEQ multiplex PCR; TCRdb keeps in-frame clones, though not all of them. The table has some 87,000 clones, about 78% seen once. The sequenced sample was pancreas tissue. This TCR derives from a male donor with IPEX syndrome.

CDR3 region: CASSSRDRGNEQYF. The CDR3 DNA sequence: TGTGCCAGCAGCAGCCGGGACAGGGGGAACGAGCAGTACTTC. The V gene is TRBV13, the J gene TRBJ2-7; TRBD1 matches at 11 bases. V was pared by 5 bases and J by 5 bases, with 5 bases of the junction left unmatched. The CDR3 has 14 residues. Germline V gives CDR1 PRHDT, CDR2 FYEKMQ (reference sequence).